This T cell receptor beta chain was identified during a study of cytomegalovirus exposure and HLA in healthy donors. A multiplex PCR was run with 60 Vbeta primers and 13 Jbeta primers. Profiled with immunoSEQ multiplex PCR; TCRdb holds only in-frame clones, not every one. The data contain 130,000 or so clones, over 65% of them singletons. Regarding the study as a whole: As a later analysis showed, a missense DCLRE1C variant was linked to trimming of TCR beta V- and J-genes. Later work associated fewer than 20,000 TCR beta sequences with HLA alleles at 0.05 false discovery rate. Cytomegalovirus association was assigned to over 150 TCR beta chains.

V lost 5 bases to trimming and J lost 5 bases, with 18 bases between them. Germline V gene sequence: CDR1 SGHTA, CDR2 FQGNSA. The CDR3 has 16 amino acids. Donors in the study were healthy people who gave bone marrow. As concerns this clone: Its specificity is unknown.

This sequence was found in a man aged 25 to 45 in good health and CMV-seronegative. The specimen sequenced was PBMCs. V gene TRBV7-2 combines with J gene TRBJ2-2, with D perhaps TRBD1 (5 bases). CDR3 coding DNA: TGTGCCAGCAGCCTTCCCCCCTCAGGGCGGACCGGGGAGCTGTTTTTT. Residues: CASSLPPSGRTGELFF. Complete variable domain (other parts from reference TRBV7-2 and TRBJ2-2): GAGVSQSPSNKVTEKGKDVELRCDPISGHTALYWYRQSLGQGLEFLIYFQGNSAPDKSGLPSDRFSAERTGGSVSTLTIQRTQQEDSAVYLCASSLPPSGRTGELFFGEGSRLTVL.